This TCR beta chain stems from a study of cytomegalovirus exposure and HLA in healthy donors listed by TCRdb under 2017. Regarding the complete study: An earlier analysis of roughly 630 of the donors reported approximately 290 Gb of sequence data and 120 million or so unique TCR beta sequences from about 180 million T cells. An early release that covered more than 550 HLA-typed donors contained around 300 gigabases of sequencing data and around 85 million unique TCR sequences. Of the approximately 370 genotyped donors, 81% were placed in the genetic ancestry cluster associated with self-reported Caucasian donors. The study aimed to test whether cataloging public T cell receptors could reveal signatures of past pathogen exposure. The study profiled the T cell repertoires of 550 to 700 subjects by immunosequencing and related them to cytomegalovirus serostatus. A separate validation cohort of 90 to 150 different subjects was used in addition to the 666-subject first cohort. To predict cytomegalovirus infection status, the study brought together high-throughput TCR immunosequencing, statistical association of individual TCRs with disease status, and machine learning. A later analysis re-examined previously published TCR beta repertoires from 600 to 700 donors and added high-resolution HLA genotyping to investigate patterns of TCR occurrence. The later analysis used no new phenotypic data to find candidate immune exposures, relying instead on TCR beta sequences and their occurrence across donors. To decide whether each TCR beta V gene segment behaved as functional or pseudogenic, an earlier analysis of approximately 600 of the donors relied on high-throughput TCR beta sequencing. Donor age, sex, ethnicity and CMV serostatus were compiled together with the repertoire data. Genome-wide SNP genotypes for about three fifths of the roughly 700 donors were used in a later genetic analysis, which treated that subset as a discovery cohort. All discovery cohort repertoires had been generated on a single sequencing platform. HLA typing covered class I and class II loci at four-digit resolution. Typing coverage varied by locus: roughly 620-640 donors for A, B, C, DRB1 and DQB1; approximately 560 for DQA1; around 570 for DPA1; approximately 490 for DPB1. Roughly 5 DR-DQ haplotypes were handled as single units for association and clustering because linkage in the cohort was strong. Among around 400 genotyped donors of the cohort, an average of 235,054 unique TCR beta nucleotide sequences were sequenced per donor, about a sixth of them non-productive.

This clone was detected only a few times. Its antigen is not yet known. Per-base quality was not reported, and no clone a single base away is much larger than it. The library was generated by the immunoSEQ multiplex PCR assay. A mixture of 60 forward primers for TCR Vbeta segments and 13 reverse primers for TCR Jbeta segments was used in the multiplex PCR. The CDR3 region of rearranged TCR beta genes was amplified from genomic DNA by a multiplex PCR assay. On the Illumina HiSeq System, the amplified TCR beta libraries were sequenced as 87-base-pair reads. Per the original workflow: A later analysis tallied 75 million to 85 million unique TCR beta chains across the 600 to 700 repertoires, and around 9.9 million of those chains were shared by two or more donors. To remove PCR and sequencing errors, raw reads were error-corrected and collapsed into unique sequences using a nearest-neighbor algorithm that merged closely related sequences. V, D and J gene segments were assigned by aligning CDR3 sequences to IMGT reference sequences. Each retained sequence needed at least a six-nucleotide match to both a V gene segment and a J gene segment. A rearrangement was called productive if the CDR3 had no stop codons and remained in frame with V and J, and every other rearrangement was called non-productive. Following IMGT convention, CDR3 was defined as the stretch from the second conserved V-encoded cysteine up to the conserved J-encoded phenylalanine. In an earlier analysis of 550 to 650 of the donors, sequences lacking an unambiguous match to a single V gene segment were excluded. In an earlier analysis of some 590 of the donors, a V segment was called functional when productive rearrangements were above 56.7%, and segregating when the standard deviation between donors exceeded 5%. A statistical classification framework was developed to diagnose cytomegalovirus status using the catalog of TCR beta chain sequences. In a later analysis, V and J genes were assigned by comparing TCR nucleotide sequences against IMGT/GENE-DB human TR gene sequences. The TCRdist pipeline was used in a later analysis to assign CDR3 sequences and most-parsimonious VDJ recombination scenarios. In a later analysis, each TCR beta chain was defined by its CDR3 amino acid sequence together with its V-gene family, and reads without a unique V-gene family were excluded. A later analysis removed 450 to 600 highly shared, low-generation-probability nucleotide sequences to deal with suspected cross-contamination and a sequencing artifact. For each public chain, a later analysis derived a clonal expansion index from normalized ranks of inferred template counts within each repertoire. In a later analysis, generation probabilities were computed with a VDJ recombination model fitted to out-of-frame rearrangements, and the resulting probabilities were checked against IGoR. In a later analysis, hypergeometric tests were used to score TCR-TCR, TCR-HLA and TCR-CMV co-occurrence, with a repertoire-size bias correction applied to TCR pairs. To estimate false discovery rates, a later analysis permuted the HLA or CMV assignments 20 times. A later analysis grouped co-occurring TCRs with DBSCAN, adding TCRdist sequence similarity when clustering within HLA-allele-positive subsets. Co-occurrence clustering excluded repertoires with fewer than 30,000 or more than 120,000 public chains, plus five with anomalous nucleotide sharing. Not all clones reach the TCRdb copy of this immuneACCESS table, which keeps in-frame sequences only. Checked studies attribute under half of the gap to unresolved V genes and leave the rest unexplained. The DNA gave D and trimming, while V, J and clone size come from that table. In this sample the table shows fewer than 250,000 clones, more than 60% of which occur a single time. The leading ten clones occupy roughly 16% of the sample.

The paper as a whole reports these results and caveats: A further reported finding was that TCR beta sequences accurately predicted the HLA-A and HLA-B alleles for most subjects in the first cohort. Immune exposure information for the cohort was limited to CMV serostatus. A later genetic analysis reported fewer N-insertions in productive TCRs among donors in an Asian-associated ancestry cluster than the approximately 670-donor mean. A cluster of highly shared sequence variants was judged likely to be a technical artifact of the sequencing pipeline. HLA typing was unavailable for some donors at each locus, so association tests used only the typed subset. Because counts were too low, about 15 rarely observed V segments, including chromosome 9 orphons, were left out of the earlier analysis of about 620 of the donors. In a later analysis, HLA-associated TCR beta chains were found to be more clonally expanded and to have lower generation probabilities than equally common non-associated chains. The study listed approximately 150 TCR beta chains as associated with cytomegalovirus. Assigning TCR associations to individual alleles was difficult when HLA alleles, especially DR and DQ, strongly co-occurred. Linkage disequilibrium might explain the correlated functional status among segregating V segments, but an unknown experimental factor could not be ruled out. An association between a missense DCLRE1C variant and V-gene and J-gene trimming of TCR beta chains was found in a later genetic analysis and replicated in an independent cohort. Specific HLA alleles were associated with 16,951 TCR beta sequences at a false discovery rate of 0.05 in a later analysis. Three of the identified cytomegalovirus-associated TCR beta chains were confirmed in vitro to be specific for cytomegalovirus antigens. The authors suggested that the approach could potentially be extended to other disease states and immunological phenotypes. Presence/absence analyses assumed roughly uniform sequencing depth across donors, an assumption that may not hold. Most TCR sequences were observed very rarely across donors, whereas some public TCRs were present in many individuals. The 87-base-pair reads could not distinguish some IMGT-functional V segments, including TRBV6-2 and TRBV6-3, so those segments were excluded. A later analysis found that most CMV-associated TCR beta chains appeared HLA-restricted, with HLA associations seemingly driven largely by CMV exposure. Cytomegalovirus status was reported to be diagnosed by the classifier with high specificity and sensitivity in both the original and validation cohorts. According to a later analysis, TCR association rates differed among HLA loci, with DRB1 alleles showing the most associated TCRs and HLA-C alleles showing the fewest. Broadly in line with IMGT annotations, most TCR beta V segments showed up in productive rearrangements about 87% or about 30% of the time in an earlier analysis of approximately 640 of the donors. Several of the top co-occurrence clusters appeared to be linked to parvovirus B19, influenza, CMV and Epstein-Barr virus, according to a later analysis. Only TCR beta chains were sequenced in this cohort, and the absence of alpha or paired-chain data limited detectable features.

Relative to germline, V is missing 7 bases and J is missing 10 bases, with 7 bases of the junction outside any gene match. The germline V gene encodes CDR1 LNHNV and CDR2 YYDKDF (reference sequence). Reading from cysteine to phenylalanine, the CDR3 counts 12 amino acids. Here the CDR3 DNA is all that survives: 36 bases in frame from base 1. The cohort was made up of several hundred healthy bone marrow donors. All cohort members were sampled while nominally healthy, although unrecorded immune exposures were likely present. The donor was CMV seronegative and belonged to the group of under 400 seronegative cohort members. A peripheral blood sample was collected from each donor, and TCR beta sequencing was performed on peripheral blood mononuclear cells. Genomic DNA was extracted from the blood cell samples with the Qiagen DNeasy Blood Extraction Kit.

Recombination joined TRBV15 with TRBJ2-1; 7 central nucleotides agree with TRBD1. Sequences were obtained from PBMCs. The sequence was collected from a man aged 35 to 55 in good health and CMV-seronegative. The CDR3 corresponds to CATMQQGPEQFF. Read as DNA, the sequence is TGTGCCACCATGCAACAGGGGCCGGAGCAGTTCTTC.